The 11 T cell receptor beta chains listed next were all sequenced from one sample in a study of T cells in tuberculosis. The protocol was immunoSEQ multiplex PCR, while the TCRdb copy is restricted to in-frame clones and leaves out a portion. Of 20,000 to 25,000 clones in the sample, approximately 92% were seen once. Material: PBMCs. The receptors shown here come from a donor aged 10 to 29 with latent tuberculosis or without tuberculosis infection. Some clones in this sample may be carry-over from other donors' samples.

This clone appeared a few times. The chain links TRBV9 to TRBJ2-7, with D perhaps TRBD1 (5 bases). This CDR3 spans 14 amino acids. CDR1 is SGDLS, CDR2 YYNGEE, per germline. Trimming took off 0 bases at V and 0 bases at J, with 7 bases between the two ends. The CDR3 DNA reads TGTGCCAGCAGCGTAGAGGACACCTCCTACGAGCAGTACTTC. This translates into CASSVEDTSYEQYF.

The V call is TRBV18, the J call TRBJ2-2; TRBD2 matches at 9 bases. The V gene's germline CDR1 is KGHSH and CDR2 LQKENI. With V trimmed by 1 base and J by 0 bases, 9 bases remained unmatched. The CDR3 has 19 residues. The CDR3 reads CASSPRMLGLAPNTGELFF. CDR3 DNA sequence: TGTGCCAGCTCACCACGTATGCTGGGACTAGCCCCGAACACCGGGGAGCTGTTTTTT. Based on the CDR3 plus reference TRBV18 and TRBJ2-2, the full variable domain is NAGVMQNPRHLVRRRGQEARLRCSPMKGHSHVYWYRQLPEEGLKFMVYLQKENIIDESGMPKERFSAEFPKEGPSILRIQQVVRGDSAAYFCASSPRMLGLAPNTGELFFGEGSRLTVL.

The CDR3 DNA reads TGCACCAGCAGCCAAGATGACGAGGACTCGGCTTTCTTT. Its protein product is CTSSQDDEDSAFF. The rearrangement links TRBV1 to TRBJ1-1. TRBV1 is a documented pseudogene. The CDR3 spans 13 residues.

This clone was observed a single time. CDR3 nucleotide sequence: TGTGCCAGCAGCTTCCTGAGGTCAGGGGGCACCTACGAGCAGTACTTC. Its translation is CASSFLRSGGTYEQYF. The V and J genes are TRBV7-9 and TRBJ2-7; 8 bases line up with TRBD1. V dropped 3 bases and J dropped 2; count of bases not matched to a gene: 9. Germline V CDR1 and CDR2: SEHNR, FQNEAQ (reference sequence). The length of the CDR3 is 16 residues.

V is TRBV2 and J is TRBJ1-1; unclear D gene. The CDR3 runs to 15 residues. Trimming cost V 2 bases and J 1 base, with 11 bases left between them. CDR1 is SNHLY and CDR2 is FYNNEI in the germline V gene. The CDR3 reads CASSESGRSNTEAFF. In DNA, the CDR3 is TGTGCCAGCAGTGAATCTGGGAGATCGAACACTGAAGCTTTCTTT.

The gene calls are TRBV10-3 and TRBJ2-7, with 11 bases fitting TRBD2. V was pared by 6 bases and J by 5 bases, with 9 bases of the junction left unmatched. The CDR3 sequence is 15 residues long. Per germline, CDR1 ENHRY and CDR2 SYGVKD. CDR3 nucleotides: TGTGCCATCAGAGAGGGTAGCGGGGGGGCACACGAGCAGTACTTC. It specifies CAIREGSGGAHEQYF.

The count of this clone is one. The chain has TRBV11-2 and TRBJ1-2; D call uncertain. CDR1 and CDR2 (germline): SGHAT, FQNNGV. With 6 bases removed from V and 8 bases from J, the gap between germline ends came to 25 bases. This CDR3 has 16 amino acids. Here the CDR3 DNA reads TGTGCCAGCAGTCTTACGGGAGGAAGATCTAGAGGGGGCTACACCTTC. Translated, it gives CASSLTGGRSRGGYTF.

The V and J genes are TRBV2 and TRBJ2-1; tentatively, D is TRBD2 (5 bases). CDR3 length: 11 residues. Trimming took off 7 bases at V and 7 bases at J, with 8 bases between the two ends. CDR1 SNHLY and CDR2 FYNNEI come from the germline V gene. As DNA, the CDR3 is TGTGCCAGCATCGGACTTAATGAGCAGTTCTTC. This sequence encodes CASIGLNEQFF.

The rearrangement joins TRBV2 to TRBJ1-5; TRBD1 matches at 9 bases. Germline lookup yields CDR1 SNHLY and CDR2 FYNNEI. V was pared by 5 bases and J by 5 bases, with 4 bases of the junction left unmatched. CDR3 size: 14 residues. The CDR3 spells CASSSTGGHQPQHF. The CDR3 DNA reads TGTGCCAGCAGTTCTACAGGGGGCCATCAGCCCCAGCATTTT.

The rearrangement uses TRBV29-1 and TRBJ2-7, with D unresolved. CDR3 length: 11 residues. V was clipped by 1 base and J by 5 bases, with 6 bases between them. CDR1 SQVTM and CDR2 ANQGSEA come from the germline V gene. The CDR3: CSVEVLNEQYF. The CDR3 region has the DNA TGCAGCGTTGAAGTCCTAAACGAGCAGTACTTC.

The chain couples TRBV19 to TRBJ1-1; TRBD1 agrees at 7 bases. V shed 6 bases and J 1 base; nucleotides not matched to a gene: 5. The CDR3 is made up of 14 amino acids. Germline lookup yields CDR1 LNHDA and CDR2 SQIVND (reference sequence). The CDR3 loop is CASSRQGGNTEAFF. The CDR3 nucleotides read TGTGCCAGTAGCCGACAGGGTGGGAACACTGAAGCTTTCTTT.